This TCR beta chain was found in a study of CD8 T cells in ankylosing spondylitis. Study results and limitations: Earlier work had already found some motif variants in reactive arthritis synovial fluid and blood. It was reported that disease-linked clones were significantly enriched in matched ankylosing spondylitis synovial fluid.

Per germline, CDR1 DFQATT and CDR2 SNEGSKA (reference sequence). Trimming cost V 6 bases and J 1 base, with 16 bases left between them. There are 14 residues in the CDR3. TCRdb reprocessed the 5' RACE reads via MiXCR and lists one record per CDR3 protein. The table lists about 250,000 distinct CDR3 sequences, more than 20% of them singletons. This clonotype has only a few counts. The antigen remains undetermined. The source material was blood, either unsorted or a sorted T cell fraction (not recorded which). This sequence was found in a male donor with ankylosing spondylitis or in good health (not recorded which). V gene TRBV20-1 combines with J gene TRBJ2-7, with D perhaps matching TRBD1 (7 bases). The chain's CDR3 is CSAWLPGGSYEQYF. As DNA, the CDR3 is TGCAGTGCCTGGCTCCCAGGGGGGTCCTACGAGCAGTACTTC.